These 17 T cell receptor beta chains came from one sample sequenced in a study of shared clonotypes between healthy human individuals. Produced via immunoSEQ multiplex PCR; TCRdb's table is partial and in-frame only. The sample shows some 2,000,000 clones, 95% of them seen only once. Sequences were obtained from naive CD4+ T cells sorted from blood. Subset in this sample: CD45RA+ positively selected. The receptor set was obtained from a young man in good health.

The chain has TRBV2 and TRBJ2-5, with 7 nucleotides matching TRBD2. There are 12 residues in the CDR3. V gave up 10 bases and J gave up 2 bases; unmatched junction bases: 4. Germline-derived CDR1 and CDR2 are SNHLY and FYNNEI. The CDR3 DNA reads as TGTGCCACCCGCGGGGGACAAGAGACCCAGTACTTC. Translating it yields CATRGGQETQYF.

The CDR3 DNA reads as TGTGCCAGCAGCTTGCAGGGACAGGGGCCTGACACCGGGGAGCTGTTTTTT. This codes for CASSLQGQGPDTGELFF. This rearrangement joins TRBV5-4 to TRBJ2-2; 10 bases fit TRBD1. Germline lookup yields CDR1 SGHNT and CDR2 YYREEE (reference sequence). The ends lost 1 base at V and 3 bases at J; junction bases unmatched: 6. CDR3 length: 17 residues.

The CDR3 DNA follows: TGCGCCAGCAGACCGGACGGGCGAAATGAAAAACTGTTTTTT. Its protein is CASRPDGRNEKLFF. The rearrangement links TRBV10-2 to TRBJ1-4; D is uncertain. CDR1 WSHSY and CDR2 SAAADI come from the germline V gene. The CDR3 consists of 14 residues. The V end was cut by 6 bases, the J end by 5 bases, with 13 bases between.

The chain couples TRBV2 to TRBJ2-1; no reliable D call. Germline-derived CDR1 and CDR2 are SNHLY and FYNNEI. Trimming shortened V by 7 bases and J by 3 bases, and 7 bases separated the two germline ends. There are 12 residues in the CDR3. The CDR3 DNA reads as TGTGCCAGCAATACTAACTACAATGAGCAGTTCTTC. It encodes CASNTNYNEQFF.

This chain uses TRBV7-2 with TRBJ2-5; 15 bases align to TRBD2. There are 19 residues in the CDR3. The ends lost 3 bases at V and 6 bases at J; junction bases unmatched: 14. The germline V gene encodes CDR1 SGHTA and CDR2 FQGNSA. The CDR3 region has the DNA TGTGCCAGCAGCTTCCATTGGACTAGCGGGAGGGTCCTACCCAAGACCCAGTACTTC. Translation: CASSFHWTSGRVLPKTQYF.

This clone has a single count. V gene TRBV7-2 combines with J gene TRBJ1-5; D ambiguous. Germline CDR1 SGHTA, CDR2 FQGNSA. Trimming took 5 bases from V and 5 from J, leaving 7 bases between them. CDR3 length equals 12 residues. The CDR3 bases are TGTGCCAGCAGCCCCCTAGATCAGCCCCAGCATTTT. Its translation: CASSPLDQPQHF.

The rearrangement joins TRBV7-9 to TRBJ1-2; D is undetermined. The CDR3 sequence is 19 residues long. Germline CDR1 reads SEHNR; CDR2 reads FQNEAQ (reference sequence). Trimming took 1 base from V and 1 from J, leaving 22 bases between them. CDR3 sequence reads: CASSLDSLAGDSYNYGYTF. The CDR3 DNA follows: TGTGCCAGCAGCTTAGATTCATTGGCAGGTGATAGTTATAACTATGGCTACACCTTC.

This rearrangement joins TRBV7-2 to TRBJ1-2, with D uncertain. V lost 5 bases and J lost 8, with 9 bases in between. The CDR3 length is 11 residues. In germline, CDR1 is SGHTA, CDR2 FQGNSA. DNA for the CDR3: TGTGCCAGCAGCCCCGGTTGGGGCTACACCTTC. Translation gives CASSPGWGYTF. Combining the CDR3 with reference TRBV7-2 and TRBJ1-2 gives the whole variable domain GAGVSQSPSNKVTEKGKDVELRCDPISGHTALYWYRQSLGQGLEFLIYFQGNSAPDKSGLPSDRFSAERTGGSVSTLTIQRTQQEDSAVYLCASSPGWGYTFGSGTRLTVV.

The chain has TRBV7-3 and TRBJ2-5; 10 nucleotides align to TRBD1. Looked up from germline, CDR1 is SGHTA and CDR2 is FQGTGA. Losses at the gene ends were 0 bases for V and 4 bases for J; bases not matched to a gene: 2. The CDR3 length is 15 residues. CDR3 amino acids: CASSLTGQGRETQYF. DNA of the CDR3: TGTGCCAGCAGCTTAACGGGACAGGGGAGAGAGACCCAGTACTTC.

This CDR3 is CASSVDEGLDYGYTF. CDR3 in DNA: TGTGCCAGCAGCGTAGATGAGGGGCTCGACTATGGCTACACCTTC. The V and J genes are TRBV9 and TRBJ1-2; TRBD1 might be the D (5 bases). The length of the CDR3 is 15 residues. Per germline, CDR1 SGDLS and CDR2 YYNGEE. V shed 0 bases and J shed 3 bases, with 12 bases lying between them.

V gene TRBV30 combines with J gene TRBJ2-7; maybe TRBD2 (6 bases). This CDR3 region has 16 residues. Deletions cut 0 bases from V and 0 bases from J, with 15 bases between. Germline CDR1 GTSNPN, CDR2 SVGIG (reference sequence). CDR3 loop: CAWSVEGLTISYEQYF. In nucleotides, the CDR3 is TGTGCCTGGAGTGTAGAGGGACTGACAATCTCCTACGAGCAGTACTTC.

As for this clone: At one end the junction does not follow the germline gene, possibly because of a read error. CDR3 sequence reads: CASSPRRRQGAGETQYF. The CDR3 DNA reads as TGTGCTAGCAGCCCACGCAGACGACAGGGGGCGGGTGAGACCCAGTACTTC. This chain connects TRBV7-7 to TRBJ2-5; 10 bases align to TRBD1. The V gene's germline CDR1 is SSHAT and CDR2 FNYEAQ (reference sequence). The CDR3 spans 17 residues.

This clone was seen just once. This chain uses TRBV29-1 with TRBJ2-7; D may be TRBD1 or TRBD2 (5 bases each). The CDR3 length is 14 residues. Germline V CDR1 and CDR2: SQVTM, ANQGSEA. The germline V and J ends were trimmed by 3 bases and 2 bases, with 14 bases remaining between them. In nucleotides, the CDR3 is TGCAGCGTTGAGACCGGGACCCAAACCTACGAGCAGTACTTC. This sequence encodes CSVETGTQTYEQYF.

The table lists this clone with a count of one. The rearrangement links TRBV6-6 to TRBJ1-4, with D perhaps TRBD1 (5 bases). The CDR3 runs 15 residues. The germline CDR1 and CDR2 sequences are MNHNY and SVGAGI (reference sequence). Trimming took 6 bases from V and 0 from J, leaving 11 bases between them. Written as DNA, the CDR3 is TGTGCCAGCAGGCGGACACACACAACTAATGAAAAACTGTTTTTT. It specifies CASRRTHTTNEKLFF.

Concerning this clone: Within the sample, other DNA sequences also encode this same CDR3. The rearrangement uses TRBV7-9 and TRBJ2-7; D is possibly TRBD1 (6 bases). The germline V gene has CDR1 SEHNR and CDR2 FQNEAQ (reference sequence). CDR3 length: 14 residues. The V and J ends lost 5 bases and 0 bases respectively, with 11 bases between them. The CDR3 DNA is TGTGCCAGCAGCCCGGACAGAAGCTCCTACGAGCAGTACTTC. Translated: CASSPDRSSYEQYF.

V usage is TRBV2 and J usage is TRBJ2-5, with 10 bases fitting TRBD1. Germline V gene lookup returns CDR1 SNHLY and CDR2 FYNNEI. With V trimmed by 4 bases and J by 1 base, 18 bases remained unmatched. CDR3 length: 20 residues. CDR3 DNA sequence: TGTGCCAGCAGTGGGGACAGGGGCTTGAAGACGTCAGCTGGCCAAGAGACCCAGTACTTC. Its translation: CASSGDRGLKTSAGQETQYF.

This clone was counted only a few times. The chain carries TRBV7-2 and TRBJ1-5, with a tentative D call TRBD1 (6 bases). The V and J ends lost 1 base and 9 bases respectively, with 10 bases between them. Germline V gives CDR1 SGHTA, CDR2 FQGNSA. This CDR3 is 13 amino acids long. DNA for the CDR3: TGTGCCAGCAGCTTAGGACAGGCCTTGCCCCAGCATTTT. It is translated as CASSLGQALPQHF.